This TCR beta chain was profiled in a study of identifying expanded T cells in peripheral blood (dated by TCRdb to about 2019). Background on the whole study: Technical replicates were generated by sequencing separate aliquots of the same genomic DNA pool, with four replicates compared pairwise. On the study overall, not on this receptor specifically: Across all healthy-donor time intervals, the beta-binomial model significantly cut both the number of clones called differentially abundant and the false-positive rate. The binomial model flagged 0.95 to 1.5 differentially abundant clones between technical replicates but around 15 over approximately 2 weeks and roughly 19 over roughly 4 weeks. Variance in clone template counts between roughly 2-week samples significantly increased with total template count across all healthy donors. It was expected by the authors that biological variance in healthy repertoires might increase further over much longer intervals, such as months to years.

TCRbeta CDR3 regions were profiled by bias-controlled multiplex PCR amplification of genomic DNA with the immunoSEQ Assay. The original pipeline was this. The absolute abundance of each unique TCRbeta CDR3 region was quantified after sequences were collapsed and filtered. Differential abundance was tested with two models: a binomial (Fisher-equivalent) model and a beta-binomial model that adds time-dependent variance fitted from healthy donors. Clones with fewer than 5 combined templates were removed, and differential abundance was called for clones with a Benjamini-Hochberg FDR below 0.01. Using the form v = (b*log(k)+a)^2, the beta-binomial variance was modeled as a function of the total template count across the two samples. TCRdb took this table from immuneACCESS and kept in-frame rearrangements with V and J called. Such tables lack part of the clones; where checked against another copy, unresolved V genes explain under half of the gap, and the rest is unexplained. V and J calls and clone size are copied from that table; D and trimming were computed from the DNA. The sample contains 75,000 to 95,000 clones, about nine tenths of them found a single time. The ten largest clones capture roughly 2.8% of the sample.

As to this clone: What antigen it recognizes has not been identified. Per-nucleotide qualities are absent, and no much larger clonotype sits a single base away.

No immune events such as infections were documented for the healthy donors during the collection period. Blood repertoires from healthy donors were used as a training cohort for calibrating time-dependent variance in a beta-binomial model of differential abundance of T-cell clones. The training cohort was composed of 10 or so healthy donors, 3 female and 7 male. Donor ages ranged from 29 to 64 years, with an average of around 43 years. Whole blood from each healthy donor was obtained from a commercial supplier and was collected at three time points about two weeks apart. Genomic DNA was extracted from unsorted whole blood for immunosequencing. The CDR3 spans 15 residues, from the cysteine through the phenylalanine. Only CDR3 DNA is held: 45 bases, read in frame from base 1. The germline V gene provides CDR1 SGHAT and CDR2 FQNNGV.

Source material: blood. The rearrangement joined TRBV11-2 to TRBJ2-5, with 9 bases aligning to TRBD1. With the DNA end fitting TRBJ2-7 better, the J assignment may be wrong. The origin of this receptor is a person aged 18 to 70 in good health. The CDR3 corresponds to CASSFPGQGSYEQYF. The bases read TGTGCCAGCAGCTTTCCGGGACAGGGTTCCTACGAGCAGTACTTC.